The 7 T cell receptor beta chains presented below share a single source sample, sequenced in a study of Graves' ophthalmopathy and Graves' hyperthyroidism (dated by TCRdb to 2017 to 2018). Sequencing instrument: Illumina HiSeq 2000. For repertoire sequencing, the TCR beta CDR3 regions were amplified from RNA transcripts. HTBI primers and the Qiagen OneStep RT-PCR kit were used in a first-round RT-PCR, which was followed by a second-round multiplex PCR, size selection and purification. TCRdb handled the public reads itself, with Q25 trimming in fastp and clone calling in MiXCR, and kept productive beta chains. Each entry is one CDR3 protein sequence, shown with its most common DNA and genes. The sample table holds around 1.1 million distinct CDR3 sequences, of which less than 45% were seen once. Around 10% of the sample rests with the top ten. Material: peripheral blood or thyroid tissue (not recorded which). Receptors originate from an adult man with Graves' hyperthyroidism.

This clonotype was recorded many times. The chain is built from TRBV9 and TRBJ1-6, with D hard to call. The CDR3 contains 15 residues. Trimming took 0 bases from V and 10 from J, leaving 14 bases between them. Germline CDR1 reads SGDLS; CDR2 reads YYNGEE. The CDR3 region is CASSVGQERPSPLHF. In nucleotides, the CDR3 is TGTGCCAGCAGCGTAGGCCAGGAACGACCCTCACCCCTCCACTTT.

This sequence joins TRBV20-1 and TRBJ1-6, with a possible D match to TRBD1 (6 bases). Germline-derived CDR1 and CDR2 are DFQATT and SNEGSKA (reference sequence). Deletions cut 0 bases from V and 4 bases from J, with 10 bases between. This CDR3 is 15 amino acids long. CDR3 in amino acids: CSARDTGQYNSPLHF. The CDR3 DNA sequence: TGCAGTGCTAGAGACACAGGGCAGTATAATTCACCCCTCCACTTT.

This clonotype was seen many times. The CDR3 protein is CASSHQGASNQPQHF. The CDR3 region has the DNA TGTGCCAGCAGCCATCAGGGTGCCAGCAATCAGCCCCAGCATTTT. V usage is TRBV5-6 and J usage is TRBJ1-5; possible D gene TRBD1, 5 bases. Trimming took off 4 bases at V and 1 base at J, with 12 bases between the two ends. CDR3 length: 15 residues. The germline V gene has CDR1 SGHDT and CDR2 YYEEEE.

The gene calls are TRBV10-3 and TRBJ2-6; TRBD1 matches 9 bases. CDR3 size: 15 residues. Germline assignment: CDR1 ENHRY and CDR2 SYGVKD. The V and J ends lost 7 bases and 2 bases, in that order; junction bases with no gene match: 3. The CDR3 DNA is TGTGCCATCACGGGGGACAGGGCTGGGGCCAACGTCCTGACTTTC. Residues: CAITGDRAGANVLTF.

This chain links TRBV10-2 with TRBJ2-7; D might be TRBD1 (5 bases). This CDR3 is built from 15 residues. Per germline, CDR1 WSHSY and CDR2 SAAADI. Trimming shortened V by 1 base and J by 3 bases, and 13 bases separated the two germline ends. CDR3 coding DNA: TGCGCCAGCAGTGAGTTGGGGCTTGCGAGCTACGAGCAGTACTTC. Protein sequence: CASSELGLASYEQYF.

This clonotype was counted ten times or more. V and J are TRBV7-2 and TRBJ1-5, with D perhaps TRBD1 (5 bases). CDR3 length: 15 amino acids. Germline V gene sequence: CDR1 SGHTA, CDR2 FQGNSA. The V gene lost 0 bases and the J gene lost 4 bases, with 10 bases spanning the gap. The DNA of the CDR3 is TGTGCCAGCAGCTTAGCATCAGGGTGGAATCAGCCCCAGCATTTT. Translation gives CASSLASGWNQPQHF.

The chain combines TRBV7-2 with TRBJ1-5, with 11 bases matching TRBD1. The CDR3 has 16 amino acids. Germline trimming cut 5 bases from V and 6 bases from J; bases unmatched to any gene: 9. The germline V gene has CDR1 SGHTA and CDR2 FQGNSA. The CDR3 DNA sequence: TGTGCCAGCAGCCGAGGTCCAGGGACAGGGGGTCAGCCCCAGCATTTT. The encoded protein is CASSRGPGTGGQPQHF.